The 21 T cell receptor beta chains below come from one sample, sequenced in a study of shared clonotypes between healthy human individuals. Naive CD8 cells lacked CD45RO and underwent positive selection for CCR7, leaving out terminally differentiated effector memory CD45RA+ cells. This table comes from immunoSEQ multiplex PCR, and its TCRdb copy is limited to in-frame clones, with some not included. The table records under 1 million clones, almost 95% of them present only once. Sequences were obtained from naive CD8+ T cells sorted from blood. The receptors were gathered from a man aged 25 to 40 in good health.

V usage is TRBV5-4 and J usage is TRBJ2-5; TRBD1 aligns across 8 bases. The CDR3 is made up of 16 amino acids. Trimming cost V 2 bases and J 2 bases; bases outside gene matches: 8. Germline V gives CDR1 SGHNT, CDR2 YYREEE (reference sequence). CDR3 coding DNA: TGTGCCAGCAGCTTTACTGGGACAGGACTTCAAGAGACCCAGTACTTC. Protein sequence: CASSFTGTGLQETQYF.

This sequence joins TRBV7-9 and TRBJ2-7, with 7 nucleotides matching TRBD1. Trimming took 3 bases from V and 2 from J; bases not matched to a gene: 7. Per the germline V gene, CDR1 is SEHNR and CDR2 is FQNEAQ (reference sequence). This CDR3 comprises 15 residues. CDR3 loop: CASSFIRDSPYEQYF. CDR3 coding DNA: TGTGCCAGCAGCTTTATCCGGGACAGCCCCTACGAGCAGTACTTC.

This rearrangement joins TRBV29-1 to TRBJ2-1; 13 positions match TRBD2. J gave up 1 base and V 1 base, and 13 bases lay outside the gene matches. From germline, CDR1 is SQVTM and CDR2 ANQGSEA. This CDR3 has 20 amino acids. The CDR3 bases are TGCAGCGTTGAAGTGGTCCCGGGGACTAGCGGGACTGGTTCCTACAATGAGCAGTTCTTC. Translation: CSVEVVPGTSGTGSYNEQFF.

This chain uses TRBV5-4 with TRBJ2-1; 10 positions match TRBD2. CDR3 length: 16 residues. Germline CDR1 is SGHNT and CDR2 is YYREEE (reference sequence). After removal of 3 bases from V and 7 bases from J, the junction contained 10 bases not matched to a gene. The CDR3 bases are TGTGCCAGCAGCTCCCGAGCGGGAGGGCCGGGTAATGAGCAGTTCTTC. It encodes CASSSRAGGPGNEQFF.

The CDR3 sequence: CASSLVGSISNEQFF. In DNA form, the CDR3 reads TGTGCCAGCAGTTTAGTCGGGAGTATCTCCAATGAGCAGTTCTTC. This rearrangement joins TRBV28 to TRBJ2-1, with D tentatively TRBD2 (6 bases). The CDR3 is 15 residues long. In germline, CDR1 is MDHEN, CDR2 SYDVKM. The V gene lost 2 bases and the J gene lost 6 bases, with 14 bases spanning the gap.

Note on this clone: The same CDR3 is also encoded by other DNA sequences in this sample. This chain uses TRBV6-5 with TRBJ2-7; D call uncertain. This CDR3 has 13 amino acids. CDR1 and CDR2 (germline): MNHEY, SVGAGI. The V and J ends lost 0 bases and 1 base respectively, with 4 bases between them. The CDR3 here is CASSYSASYEQYF. The DNA of the CDR3 is TGTGCCAGCAGTTACTCGGCATCCTACGAGCAGTACTTC.

This clone came up once. The chain is built from TRBV5-1 and TRBJ2-1; TRBD2 might be the D (6 bases). V lost 0 bases and J 5 bases, leaving 9 bases between the germline ends. This CDR3 comprises 14 residues. CDR1 and CDR2 (germline): SGHRS, YFSETQ. CDR3 residues: CASSLGDLNNEQFF. CDR3 in DNA: TGCGCCAGCAGCTTGGGGGACTTAAACAATGAGCAGTTCTTC.

V usage is TRBV5-6 and J usage is TRBJ2-7; D remains unclear. Trimming pared 0 bases from V and 2 bases from J, leaving 6 bases between. From germline, CDR1 is SGHDT and CDR2 YYEEEE. This CDR3 spans 13 amino acids. The CDR3 loop reads CASSLGEPYEQYF. CDR3 bases: TGTGCCAGCAGCTTGGGAGAGCCCTACGAGCAGTACTTC. Full variable domain (rest looked up from reference TRBV5-6 and TRBJ2-7): DAGVTQSPTHLIKTRGQQVTLRCSPKSGHDTVSWYQQALGQGPQFIFQYYEEEERQRGNFPDRFSGHQFPNYSSELNVNALLLGDSALYLCASSLGEPYEQYFGPGTRLTVT.

This chain joins TRBV15 and TRBJ2-1; the D gene could be TRBD1 or TRBD2 (5 bases each). Per the germline V gene, CDR1 is LNHNV and CDR2 is YYDKDF (reference sequence). The CDR3 length is 18 residues. V lost 0 bases, J lost 0 bases, and 15 bases lay in between. The DNA of the CDR3 is TGTGCCACCAGCAGAGATCGGGGACGGTTCAGCTCCTACAATGAGCAGTTCTTC. It encodes CATSRDRGRFSSYNEQFF.

This clone was observed a few times. The chain has TRBV7-9 and TRBJ1-4; 8 nucleotides line up with TRBD1. Germline V gives CDR1 SEHNR, CDR2 FQNEAQ (reference sequence). The CDR3 covers 14 residues. V trimming: 1 base; J trimming: 8 bases; junction bases outside the gene matches: 3. DNA of the CDR3: TGTGCCAGCAGCTTAGTCAGGGGGCGCGAAAAACTGTTTTTT. It yields the protein CASSLVRGREKLFF.

The chain carries TRBV19 and TRBJ1-2; maybe TRBD1 (5 bases). Per the germline V gene, CDR1 is LNHDA and CDR2 is SQIVND (reference sequence). Between the trimmed V and J ends, which lost 6 bases and 4 bases, there was a span of 21 bases. This CDR3 spans 16 amino acids. The CDR3 reads CASRIPGGTFSYGYTF. CDR3 in DNA: TGTGCCAGTAGGATTCCCGGCGGGACCTTCAGCTATGGCTACACCTTC.

V is TRBV7-4 and J is TRBJ2-3, with D uncertain. The CDR3 is made up of 17 amino acids. Germline CDR1 reads SGHVT; CDR2 reads SQSDAQ. V lost 1 base and J 0 bases, leaving 14 bases between the germline ends. CDR3 coding DNA: TGTGCCAGCAGCTTAGGGTGGGTCAAACGAAGCACAGATACGCAGTATTTT. Protein product: CASSLGWVKRSTDTQYF. The full variable domain, completed using reference TRBV7-4 and TRBJ2-3, is GAGVSQSPRYKVAKRGRDVALRCDSISGHVTLYWYRQTLGQGSEVLTYSQSDAQRDKSGRPSGRFSAERPERSVSTLKIQRTEQGDSAVYLCASSLGWVKRSTDTQYFGPGTRLTVL.

The chain carries TRBV6-5 and TRBJ2-2; D possibly corresponds to TRBD2 (5 bases). Germline V gene data show CDR1 as MNHEY and CDR2 as SVGAGI. CDR3 length equals 14 residues. The germline V and J ends were trimmed by 6 bases and 7 bases, with 15 bases remaining between them. CDR3 sequence: CASSPSGPVGELFF. The CDR3 DNA follows: TGTGCCAGCAGCCCCAGCGGTCCGGTCGGGGAGCTGTTTTTT.

The chain has TRBV5-3 and TRBJ2-1; 10 bases are shared with TRBD1. TRBV5-3 is an ORF; its function is uncertain. Losses at the gene ends were 0 bases for V and 2 bases for J; bases not matched to a gene: 8. The CDR3 is 18 amino acids. CDR3 in amino acids: CARSLGQGANPAYNEQFF. Written as DNA, the CDR3 is TGTGCCAGAAGCTTGGGACAGGGGGCTAATCCTGCCTACAATGAGCAGTTCTTC.

V usage is TRBV19 and J usage is TRBJ2-7; D is ambiguous. CDR3 length equals 14 residues. With 1 base removed from V and 1 base from J, the gap between germline ends came to 8 bases. Germline assignment: CDR1 LNHDA and CDR2 SQIVND (reference sequence). CDR3 sequence: CASSIASSSYEQYF. In DNA form, the CDR3 reads TGTGCCAGTAGTATAGCGAGCAGTTCCTACGAGCAGTACTTC.

The chain uses TRBV18 and TRBJ2-5, with TRBD1 as a possible D gene (6 bases). Trimming left V 2 bases short and J 4 bases short, with 20 bases between. Germline assignment: CDR1 KGHSH and CDR2 LQKENI. The CDR3 has 17 residues. CDR3 sequence: CASSPFPTGRERETQYF. CDR3 nucleotide sequence: TGTGCCAGCTCACCATTCCCGACAGGCAGGGAACGAGAGACCCAGTACTTC. Full variable domain (remainder filled in from reference TRBV18 and TRBJ2-5): NAGVMQNPRHLVRRRGQEARLRCSPMKGHSHVYWYRQLPEEGLKFMVYLQKENIIDESGMPKERFSAEFPKEGPSILRIQQVVRGDSAAYFCASSPFPTGRERETQYFGPGTRLLVL.

This clone occurred once. This sequence joins TRBV15 and TRBJ2-1, with a tentative D call TRBD1 (5 bases). The ends were cut back, 5 bases at V and 6 bases at J, with 14 bases in the middle. Germline V gene sequence: CDR1 LNHNV, CDR2 YYDKDF (reference sequence). The CDR3 contains 14 residues. CDR3 region: CATSQGALSNEQFF. The CDR3 DNA reads TGTGCCACCAGCCAAGGGGCGCTCAGCAATGAGCAGTTCTTC.

This chain connects TRBV9 to TRBJ1-3; perhaps TRBD1 as D (6 bases). The CDR3 runs to 14 residues. CDR1 SGDLS and CDR2 YYNGEE come from the germline V gene. Between the trimmed V and J ends, which lost 6 bases and 8 bases, there was a span of 18 bases. In DNA form, the CDR3 reads TGTGCCAGCACCGGAGAACAGGGTCCGGACACCATATATTTT. This gives the protein CASTGEQGPDTIYF.

The CDR3 spells CASSWRGTEEAFF. Here the CDR3 DNA reads TGCGCCAGCAGCTGGCGGGGGACGGAAGAAGCTTTCTTT. The rearrangement joins TRBV5-1 to TRBJ1-1; weak D call: TRBD1 (5 bases). Germline V gives CDR1 SGHRS, CDR2 YFSETQ. Trimming cost V 3 bases and J 8 bases, with 14 bases left between them. The length of the CDR3 is 13 residues.

This chain uses TRBV6-5 with TRBJ2-7; D tentatively reads TRBD1 or TRBD2 (6 bases each). With 2 bases removed from V and 0 bases from J, the gap between germline ends came to 8 bases. The germline CDR1 and CDR2 sequences are MNHEY and SVGAGI. The CDR3 length is 14 residues. The CDR3 loop reads CASSYGGHSYEQYF. In DNA, the CDR3 is TGTGCCAGCAGTTACGGGGGGCACTCCTACGAGCAGTACTTC.

A word on this clone: A junction boundary mismatches the germline segment, possibly from a read error. The chain employs TRBV5-3 and TRBJ2-7, with TRBD2 as a possible D gene (6 bases). TRBV5-3 is assigned to the ORF class and has an uncertain function. The CDR3 sequence is 15 residues long. The chain's CDR3 is CASSSPGVGLYEQYF. CDR3 coding DNA: TGTGCCAGCAGCTCACCGGGAGTCGGGCTCTACGAGCAGTACTTC.